This T cell receptor (beta chain) was captured by sequencing in a study of blood T cell repertoires in COVID-19. Whole-study context: The United States, Italy and Spain provided the acute and convalescent COVID-19 samples. PBMCs, B-cell-depleted T cells, or T cells provided the cDNA or gDNA that made up the material.

Under the authors' procedure: Reference gene primer amplification gave nucleated cell count estimates. The assay was immunoSEQ multiplex PCR, and TCRdb's table has in-frame clones only and misses some. D and trimming were read from the DNA, whereas the V and J calls and clone size are those reported in that table. The repertoire holds 150,000 to 200,000 clones, with approximately 90% as singletons. V was shortened by 6 bases and J by 4 bases, with 18 bases between the two germline ends. The CDR3 consists of 16 residues. Per the germline V gene, CDR1 is MDHEN and CDR2 is SYDVKM. Sequenced material: peripheral blood. The sequence was collected from a human donor in a cohort sampled during active COVID-19. J is TRBJ2-2 and V is TRBV28, with a possible D match to TRBD2 (6 bases). The CDR3 nucleotides read TGTGCCAGCAGCTCCCCTTTGGAGGGCAGCACCGGGGAGCTGTTTTTT. It encodes CASSSPLEGSTGELFF. Looking up the rest from reference TRBV28 and TRBJ2-2 gives the full variable domain: DVKVTQSSRYLVKRTGEKVFLECVQDMDHENMFWYRQDPGLGLRLIYFSYDVKMKEKGDIPEGYSVSREKKERFSLILESASTNQTSMYLCASSSPLEGSTGELFFGEGSRLTVL.